This T cell receptor beta chain was documented in a study of blood T cells in healthy people across ages. With respect to this clonotype: Lacking the conserved final phenylalanine or tryptophan, this CDR3 likely reflects a read error.

This CDR3 region has 15 residues. The ends lost 3 bases at V and 0 bases at J; junction bases unmatched: 3. CDR1 SNHLY and CDR2 FYNNEI come from the germline V gene. Through a sample-barcoded 5' primer and a J-beta primer mix, a second PCR was run for about 6 to 11 cycles. The yield of each sample was at least 2.5 million CDR3-containing paired-end reads. From the 5' RACE reads, TCRdb called clonotypes with MiXCR, one entry per CDR3 protein. The sample lists over 550,000 distinct CDR3 sequences; approximately 30% were seen once. The sample taken for sequencing was blood. The chain couples TRBV2 to TRBJ1-1; 8 bases are a match to TRBD1. The source is a woman of 80 years or more in good health. The CDR3 here is CASSEDRVMNTEAFL. The CDR3 coding sequence is TGTGCCAGCAGTGAGGACAGGGTGATGAACACTGAAGCTTTCCTT.